The present T cell receptor beta chain was sequenced within a study of CD8+CD57+ T cells in acquired aplastic anemia. Turning to the study itself: Sorted cells (CD4+ and CD8+) yielded DNA amounts that averaged roughly 3.2 ug. Notes on the study in general: Overlapping CD8+ CDR3 repertoires of patients and controls contained 25 to 35 shared sequences.

The study profiled TCR beta VDJ and CDR3 using genomic DNA as template. One entry per CDR3 protein, called by TCRdb with MiXCR from the reads. The profile shows 150,000 to 160,000 distinct CDR3 sequences, roughly half of them singletons. The V end lost 8 bases, the J end lost 3 bases, and 22 bases lay between the germline ends. Looked up from germline, CDR1 is PRHDT and CDR2 is FYEKMQ (reference sequence). There are 16 residues in the CDR3. The authors sequenced patients whose flow cytometry had shown CD8+CD57+ cell expansion. At the time of blood sampling, patients had not yet received any therapy. About this clonotype: Its antigen is not identified.

The chain employs TRBV13 and TRBJ2-5; D gene unclear. Sequenced material: sorted CD4+, CD8+, or CD8+CD57+ T cells (not recorded which) from PBMCs. The TCR comes from a human donor with aplastic anemia. In DNA, the CDR3 is TGTGCCAGCCGAACTTGGGAAGCCCGCTTTGAAGAGACCCAGTACTTC. It translates to CASRTWEARFEETQYF.